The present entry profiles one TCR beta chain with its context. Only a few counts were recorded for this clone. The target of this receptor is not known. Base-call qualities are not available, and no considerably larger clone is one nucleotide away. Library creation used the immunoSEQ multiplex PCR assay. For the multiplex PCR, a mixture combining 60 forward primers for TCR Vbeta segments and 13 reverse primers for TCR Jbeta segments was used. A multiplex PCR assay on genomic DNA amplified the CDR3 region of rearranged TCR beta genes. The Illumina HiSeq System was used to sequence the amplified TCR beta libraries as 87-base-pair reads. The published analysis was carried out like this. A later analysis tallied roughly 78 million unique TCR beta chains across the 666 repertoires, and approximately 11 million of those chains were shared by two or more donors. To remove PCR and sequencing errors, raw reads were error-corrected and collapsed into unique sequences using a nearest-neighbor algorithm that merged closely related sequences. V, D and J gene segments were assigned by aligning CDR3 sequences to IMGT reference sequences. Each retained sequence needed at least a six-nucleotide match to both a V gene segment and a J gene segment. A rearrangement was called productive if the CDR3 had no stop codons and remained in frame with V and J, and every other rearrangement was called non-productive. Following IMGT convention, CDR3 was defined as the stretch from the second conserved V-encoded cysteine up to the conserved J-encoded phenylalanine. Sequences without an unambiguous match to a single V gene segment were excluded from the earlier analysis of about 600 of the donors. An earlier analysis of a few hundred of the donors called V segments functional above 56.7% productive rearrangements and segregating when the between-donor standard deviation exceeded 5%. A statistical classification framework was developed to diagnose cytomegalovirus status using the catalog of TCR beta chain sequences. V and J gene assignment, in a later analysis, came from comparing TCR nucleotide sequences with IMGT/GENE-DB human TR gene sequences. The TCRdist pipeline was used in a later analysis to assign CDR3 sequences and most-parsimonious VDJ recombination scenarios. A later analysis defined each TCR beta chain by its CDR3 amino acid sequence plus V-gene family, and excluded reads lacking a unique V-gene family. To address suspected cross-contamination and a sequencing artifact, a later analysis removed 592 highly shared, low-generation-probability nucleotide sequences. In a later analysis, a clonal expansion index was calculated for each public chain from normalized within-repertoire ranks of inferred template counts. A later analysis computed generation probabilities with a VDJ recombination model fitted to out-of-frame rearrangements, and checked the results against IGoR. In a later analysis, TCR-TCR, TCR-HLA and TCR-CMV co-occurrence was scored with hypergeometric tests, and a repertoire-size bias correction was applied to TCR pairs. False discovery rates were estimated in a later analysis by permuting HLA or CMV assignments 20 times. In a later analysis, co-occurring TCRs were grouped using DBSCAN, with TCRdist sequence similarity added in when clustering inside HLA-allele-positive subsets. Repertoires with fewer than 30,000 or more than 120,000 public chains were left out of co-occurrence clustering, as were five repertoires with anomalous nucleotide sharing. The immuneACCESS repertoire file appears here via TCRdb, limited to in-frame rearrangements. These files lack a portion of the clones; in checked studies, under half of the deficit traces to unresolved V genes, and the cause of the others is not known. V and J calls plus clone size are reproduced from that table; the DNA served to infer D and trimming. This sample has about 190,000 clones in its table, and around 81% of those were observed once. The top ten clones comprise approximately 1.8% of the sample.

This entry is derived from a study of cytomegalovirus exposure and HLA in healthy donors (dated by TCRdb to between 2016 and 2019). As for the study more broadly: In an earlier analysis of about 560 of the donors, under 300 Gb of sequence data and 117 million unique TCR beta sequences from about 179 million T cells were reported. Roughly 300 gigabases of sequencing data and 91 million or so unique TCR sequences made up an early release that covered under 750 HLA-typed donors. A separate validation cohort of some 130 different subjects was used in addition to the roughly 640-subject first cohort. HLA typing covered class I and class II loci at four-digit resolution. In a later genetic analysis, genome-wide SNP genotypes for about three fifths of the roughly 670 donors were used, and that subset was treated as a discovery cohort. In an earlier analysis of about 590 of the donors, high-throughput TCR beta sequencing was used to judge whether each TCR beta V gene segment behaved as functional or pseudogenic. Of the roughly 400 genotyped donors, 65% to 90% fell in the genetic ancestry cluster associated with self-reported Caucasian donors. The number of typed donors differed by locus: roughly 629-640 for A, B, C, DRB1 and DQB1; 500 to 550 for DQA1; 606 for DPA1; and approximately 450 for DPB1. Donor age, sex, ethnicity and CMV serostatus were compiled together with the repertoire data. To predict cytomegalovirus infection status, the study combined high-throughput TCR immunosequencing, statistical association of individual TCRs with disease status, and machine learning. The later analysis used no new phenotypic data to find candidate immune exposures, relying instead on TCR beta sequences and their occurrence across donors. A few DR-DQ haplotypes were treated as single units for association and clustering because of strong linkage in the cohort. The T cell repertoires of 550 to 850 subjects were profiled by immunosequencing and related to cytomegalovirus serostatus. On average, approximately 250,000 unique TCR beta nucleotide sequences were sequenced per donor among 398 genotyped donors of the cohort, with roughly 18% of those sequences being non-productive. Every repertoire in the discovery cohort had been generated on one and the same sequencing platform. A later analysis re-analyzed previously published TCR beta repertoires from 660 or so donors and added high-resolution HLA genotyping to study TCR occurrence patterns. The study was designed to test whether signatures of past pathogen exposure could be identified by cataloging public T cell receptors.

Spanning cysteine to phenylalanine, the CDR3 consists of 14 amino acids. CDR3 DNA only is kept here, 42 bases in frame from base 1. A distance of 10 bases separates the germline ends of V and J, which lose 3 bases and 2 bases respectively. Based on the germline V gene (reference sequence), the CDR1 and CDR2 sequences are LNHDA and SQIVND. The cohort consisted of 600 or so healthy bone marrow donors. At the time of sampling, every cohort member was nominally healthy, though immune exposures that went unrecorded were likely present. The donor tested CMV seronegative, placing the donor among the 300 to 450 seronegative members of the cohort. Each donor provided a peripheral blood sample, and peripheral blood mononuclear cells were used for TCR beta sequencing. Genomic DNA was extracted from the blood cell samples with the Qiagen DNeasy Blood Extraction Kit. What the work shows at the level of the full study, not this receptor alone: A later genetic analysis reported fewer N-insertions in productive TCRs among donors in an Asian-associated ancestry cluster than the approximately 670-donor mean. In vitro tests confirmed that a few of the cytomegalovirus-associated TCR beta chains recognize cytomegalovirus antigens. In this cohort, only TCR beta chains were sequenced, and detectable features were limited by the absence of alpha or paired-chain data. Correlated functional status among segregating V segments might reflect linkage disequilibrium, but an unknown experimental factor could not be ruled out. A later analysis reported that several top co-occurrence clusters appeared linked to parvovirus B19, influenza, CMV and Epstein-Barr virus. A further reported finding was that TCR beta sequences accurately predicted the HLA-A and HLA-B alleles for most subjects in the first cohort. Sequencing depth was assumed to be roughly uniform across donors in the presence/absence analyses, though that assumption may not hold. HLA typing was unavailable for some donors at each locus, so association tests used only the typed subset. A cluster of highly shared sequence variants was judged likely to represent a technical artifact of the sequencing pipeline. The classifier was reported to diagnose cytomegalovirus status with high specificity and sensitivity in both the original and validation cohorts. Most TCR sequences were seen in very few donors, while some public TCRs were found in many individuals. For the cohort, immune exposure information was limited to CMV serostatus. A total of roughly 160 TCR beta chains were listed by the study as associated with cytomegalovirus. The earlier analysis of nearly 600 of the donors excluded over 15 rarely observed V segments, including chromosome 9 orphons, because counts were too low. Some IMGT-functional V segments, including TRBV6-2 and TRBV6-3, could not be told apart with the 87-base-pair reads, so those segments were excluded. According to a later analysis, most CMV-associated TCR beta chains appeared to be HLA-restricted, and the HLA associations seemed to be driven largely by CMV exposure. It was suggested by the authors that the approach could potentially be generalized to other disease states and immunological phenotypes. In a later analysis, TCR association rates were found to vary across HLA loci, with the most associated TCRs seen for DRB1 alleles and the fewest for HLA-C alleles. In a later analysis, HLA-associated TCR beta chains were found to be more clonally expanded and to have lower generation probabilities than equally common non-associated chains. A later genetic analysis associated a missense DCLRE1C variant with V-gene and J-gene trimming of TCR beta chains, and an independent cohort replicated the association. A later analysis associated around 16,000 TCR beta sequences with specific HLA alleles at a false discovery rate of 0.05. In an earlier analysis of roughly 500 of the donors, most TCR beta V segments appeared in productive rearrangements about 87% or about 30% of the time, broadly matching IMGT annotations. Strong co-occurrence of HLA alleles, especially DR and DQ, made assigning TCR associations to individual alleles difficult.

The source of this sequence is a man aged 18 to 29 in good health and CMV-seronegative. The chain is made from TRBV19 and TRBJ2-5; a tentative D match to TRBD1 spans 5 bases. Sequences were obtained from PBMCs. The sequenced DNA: TGTGCCAGTAGTATCATGCCAGGGCAAGAGACCCAGTACTTC. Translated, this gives CASSIMPGQETQYF.